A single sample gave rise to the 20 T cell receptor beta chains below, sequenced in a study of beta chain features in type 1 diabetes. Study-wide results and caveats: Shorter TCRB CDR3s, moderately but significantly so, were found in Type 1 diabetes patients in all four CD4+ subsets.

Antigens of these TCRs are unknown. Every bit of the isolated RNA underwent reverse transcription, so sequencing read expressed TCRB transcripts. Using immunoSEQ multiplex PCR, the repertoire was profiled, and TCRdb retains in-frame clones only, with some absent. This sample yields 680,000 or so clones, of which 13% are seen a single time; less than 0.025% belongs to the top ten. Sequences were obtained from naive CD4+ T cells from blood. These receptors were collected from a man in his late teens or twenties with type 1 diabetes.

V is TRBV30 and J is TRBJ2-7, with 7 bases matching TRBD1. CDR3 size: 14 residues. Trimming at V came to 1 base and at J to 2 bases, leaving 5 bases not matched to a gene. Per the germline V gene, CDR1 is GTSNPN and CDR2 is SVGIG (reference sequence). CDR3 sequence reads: CAWSGGQRTYEQYF. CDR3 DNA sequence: TGTGCCTGGAGTGGGGGACAGAGAACCTACGAGCAGTACTTC.

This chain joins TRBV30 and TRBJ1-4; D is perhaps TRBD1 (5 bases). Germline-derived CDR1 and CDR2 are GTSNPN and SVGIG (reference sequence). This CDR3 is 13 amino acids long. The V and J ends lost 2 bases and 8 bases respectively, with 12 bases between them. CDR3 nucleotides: TGTGCCTGGAGTCCGGGGACTGAAGAAAAACTGTTTTTT. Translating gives CAWSPGTEEKLFF.

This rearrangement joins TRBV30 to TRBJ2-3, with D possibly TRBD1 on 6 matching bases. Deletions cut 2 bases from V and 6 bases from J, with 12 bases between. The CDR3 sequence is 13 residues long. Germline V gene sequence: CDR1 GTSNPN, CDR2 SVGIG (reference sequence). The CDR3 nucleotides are TGTGCCTGGAGTCAAACAGGGTGGGATACGCAGTATTTT. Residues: CAWSQTGWDTQYF.

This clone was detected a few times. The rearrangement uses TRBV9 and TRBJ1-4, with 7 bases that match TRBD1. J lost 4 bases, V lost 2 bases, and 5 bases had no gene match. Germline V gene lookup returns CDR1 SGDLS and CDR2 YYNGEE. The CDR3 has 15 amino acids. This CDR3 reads CASSVGTDINEKLFF. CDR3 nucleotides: TGTGCCAGCAGCGTGGGGACAGACATTAATGAAAAACTGTTTTTT.

For the CDR3, the DNA is TGCAGCACCCAAGGACTCTCTGTCCACTATGGCTACACCTTC. It is translated as CSTQGLSVHYGYTF. The V gene is TRBV29-1, the J gene TRBJ1-2; D is unclear. V was clipped by 8 bases and J by 3 bases, with 19 bases between them. The germline V gene has CDR1 SQVTM and CDR2 ANQGSEA. The CDR3 totals 14 residues.

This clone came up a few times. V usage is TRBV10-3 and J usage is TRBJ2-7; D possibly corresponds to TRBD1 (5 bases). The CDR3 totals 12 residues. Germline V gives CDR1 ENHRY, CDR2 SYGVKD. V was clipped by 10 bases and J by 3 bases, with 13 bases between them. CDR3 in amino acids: CATMTESYEQYF. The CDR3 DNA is TGTGCCACCATGACAGAAAGCTACGAGCAGTACTTC.

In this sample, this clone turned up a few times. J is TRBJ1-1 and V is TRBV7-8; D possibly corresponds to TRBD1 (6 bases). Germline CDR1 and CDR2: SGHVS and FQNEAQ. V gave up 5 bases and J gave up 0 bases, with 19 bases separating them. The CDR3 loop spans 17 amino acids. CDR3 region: CASSPPGYRDLNTEAFF. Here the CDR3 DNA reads TGTGCCAGCAGCCCACCCGGGTACAGGGATTTGAACACTGAAGCTTTCTTT.

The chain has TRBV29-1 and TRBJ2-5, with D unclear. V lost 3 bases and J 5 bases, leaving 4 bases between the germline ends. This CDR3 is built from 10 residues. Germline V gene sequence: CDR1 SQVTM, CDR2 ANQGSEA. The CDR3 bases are TGCAGCGTTGAGGATGAGACCCAGTACTTC. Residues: CSVEDETQYF.

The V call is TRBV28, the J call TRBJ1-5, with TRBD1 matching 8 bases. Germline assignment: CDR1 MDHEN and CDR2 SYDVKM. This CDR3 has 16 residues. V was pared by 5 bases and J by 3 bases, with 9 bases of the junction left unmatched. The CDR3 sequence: CASSRGGTGSNQPQHF. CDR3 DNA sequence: TGTGCCAGCAGTCGCGGAGGGACAGGCTCCAATCAGCCCCAGCATTTT.

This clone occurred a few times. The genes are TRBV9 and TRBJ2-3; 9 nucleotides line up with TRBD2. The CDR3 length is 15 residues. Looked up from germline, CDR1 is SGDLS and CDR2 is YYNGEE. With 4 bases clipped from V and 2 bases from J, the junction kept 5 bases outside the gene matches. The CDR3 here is CASSLAGPLTDTQYF. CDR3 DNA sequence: TGTGCCAGCAGCCTAGCGGGGCCACTCACAGATACGCAGTATTTT.

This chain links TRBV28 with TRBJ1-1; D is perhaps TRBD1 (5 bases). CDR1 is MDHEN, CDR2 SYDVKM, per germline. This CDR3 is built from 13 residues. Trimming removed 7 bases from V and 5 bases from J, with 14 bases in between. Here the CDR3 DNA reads TGTGCCAGCATCGTCACCGGGGGGACTGAAGCTTTCTTT. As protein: CASIVTGGTEAFF.

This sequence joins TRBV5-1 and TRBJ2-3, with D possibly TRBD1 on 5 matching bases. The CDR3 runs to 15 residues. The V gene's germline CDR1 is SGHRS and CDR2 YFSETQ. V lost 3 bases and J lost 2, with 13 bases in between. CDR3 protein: CASSSLQGDTDTQYF. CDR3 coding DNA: TGCGCCAGCAGCTCGTTGCAGGGTGACACAGATACGCAGTATTTT.

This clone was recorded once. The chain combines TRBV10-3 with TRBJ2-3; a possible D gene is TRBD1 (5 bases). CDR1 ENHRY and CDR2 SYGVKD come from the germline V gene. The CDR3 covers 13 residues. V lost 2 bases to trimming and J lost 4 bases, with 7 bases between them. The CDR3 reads CAISEGAPDTQYF. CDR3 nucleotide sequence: TGTGCCATCAGTGAGGGGGCGCCAGATACGCAGTATTTT.

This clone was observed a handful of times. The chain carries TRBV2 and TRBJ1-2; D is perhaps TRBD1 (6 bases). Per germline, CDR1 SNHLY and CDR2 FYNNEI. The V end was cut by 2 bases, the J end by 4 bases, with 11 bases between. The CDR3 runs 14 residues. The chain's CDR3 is CASSELGHSYGYTF. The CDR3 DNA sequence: TGTGCCAGCAGTGAACTGGGACACTCCTATGGCTACACCTTC.

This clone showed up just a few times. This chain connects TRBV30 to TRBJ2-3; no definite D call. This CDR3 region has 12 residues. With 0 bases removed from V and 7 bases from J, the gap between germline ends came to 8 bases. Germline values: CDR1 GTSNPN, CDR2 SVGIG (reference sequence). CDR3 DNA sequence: TGTGCCTGGAGTGTACCGGAGTATACGCAGTATTTT. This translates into CAWSVPEYTQYF.

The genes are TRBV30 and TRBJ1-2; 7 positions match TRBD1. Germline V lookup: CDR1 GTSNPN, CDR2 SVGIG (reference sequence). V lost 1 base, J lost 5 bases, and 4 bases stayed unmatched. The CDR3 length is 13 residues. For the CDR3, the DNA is TGTGCCTGGAGTGGAGGGGGCGTTTATGGCTACACCTTC. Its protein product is CAWSGGGVYGYTF.

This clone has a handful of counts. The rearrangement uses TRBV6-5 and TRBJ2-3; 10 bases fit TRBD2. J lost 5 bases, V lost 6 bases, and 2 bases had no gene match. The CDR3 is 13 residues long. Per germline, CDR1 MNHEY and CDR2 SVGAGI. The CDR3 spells CASRGTSVDTQYF. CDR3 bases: TGTGCCAGCAGGGGGACTAGCGTAGATACGCAGTATTTT.

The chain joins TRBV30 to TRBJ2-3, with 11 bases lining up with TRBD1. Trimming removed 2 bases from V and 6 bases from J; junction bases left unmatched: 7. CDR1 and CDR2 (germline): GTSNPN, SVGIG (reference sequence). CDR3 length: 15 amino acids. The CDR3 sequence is CAWSYGTGGFDTQYF. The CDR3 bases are TGTGCCTGGAGTTACGGGACAGGGGGATTTGATACGCAGTATTTT.

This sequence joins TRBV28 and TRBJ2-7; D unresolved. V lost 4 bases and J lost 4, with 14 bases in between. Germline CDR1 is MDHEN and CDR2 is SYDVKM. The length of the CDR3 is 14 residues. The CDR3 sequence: CASSSRPLHYEQYF. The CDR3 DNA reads TGTGCCAGCAGTTCCAGACCCCTTCATTACGAGCAGTACTTC.

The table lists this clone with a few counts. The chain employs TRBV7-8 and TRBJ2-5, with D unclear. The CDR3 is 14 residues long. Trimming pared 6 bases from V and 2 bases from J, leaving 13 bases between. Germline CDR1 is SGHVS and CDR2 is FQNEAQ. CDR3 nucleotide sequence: TGTGCCAGCAGACGACCGGGTCTACAAGAGACCCAGTACTTC. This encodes CASRRPGLQETQYF.